Detailed here is one T cell receptor beta chain. Its antigen remains unknown. Unique molecular identifiers featured in how the TCRbeta library was prepared. TCRdb re-analysed the PCR reads in MiXCR, keeping a single row per CDR3 protein. The sample holds fewer than 750,000 distinct CDR3 sequences, approximately 30% seen once. These data come from a study of T-cell reconstitution after alpha-beta-depleted transplantation in children. General observations from the study: The study traced high day-60 TCRbeta diversity in some patients to surviving recipient T cells and thymic progenitors. At the one-year point after transplant, T-cell counts and TCRbeta diversity were found to come mostly from T cells that had been newly produced.

The CDR3 has 16 amino acids. Trimming took 6 bases from V and 0 from J; bases not matched to a gene: 4. The sequence came from a boy under three years old with Wiskott-Aldrich syndrome, due to receive a stem cell transplant. The rearrangement uses TRBV12-3 or TRBV12-4 and TRBJ2-1; TRBD2 matches 11 bases. Sample: PBMCs, taken before TCRalphabeta/CD19-depleted stem cell transplant. This CDR3 reads CASSWGLAVSYNEQFF. CDR3 nucleotide sequence: TGTGCCAGCAGCTGGGGACTAGCGGTCTCCTACAATGAGCAGTTCTTC.